This T cell receptor beta chain was documented in a study of shared clonotypes between healthy human individuals (dated by TCRdb to 2020 to 2021). In the study overall: The cohort comprised two women and a few men aged 18 to 49 years. Leukapheresis yielded between about 0.9 and 9.5 billion PBMCs per donor. To increase sequencing depth and limit assay-specific biases, TCR repertoire library preparation and sequencing were carried out by different laboratories using diverse techniques. The study deeply sequenced blood TCR repertoires of about five healthy adults to estimate repertoire size and the extent of clonotype sharing between individuals. What the authors observed across the whole study: Sampling was limited to blood, and TCR repertoires in tissue likely differ from TCR repertoires in blood. Pairwise subsampling indicated that sequencing depth was expected to affect the degree of clonotype sharing among donors. Because the study included only a small number of donors, the genetic and exposure-history diversity represented was limited.

The donors were healthy, HIV-negative adults who had no recently reported acute infections or vaccinations. Every donor was a Caucasian adult living in Nashville, Tennessee, USA. For unsorted samples, tens of millions of PBMCs were counted and genomic DNA was extracted with the QIAamp DNA Blood Mini kit. After blood collection by leukapheresis, PBMCs were isolated using Ficoll-Histopaque density gradient centrifugation and then cryopreserved in the vapor phase of liquid nitrogen. Using the deep immunoSEQ assay, multiplex PCR amplified TCR CDR3 regions from genomic DNA. Genomic DNA extracted from each cell subset was distributed evenly over all wells of several immunoSEQ 96-well plates, and each plate served as one replicate. Each replicate PCR for unsorted PBMC received roughly 300 ng genomic DNA, equal to around 30,000 T cell genomes. Ten immunoSEQ deep assay plates were used to sequence unsorted PBMC genomic DNA. The purified libraries were quantified using a Qubit 3.0 fluorometer, sized with a Bioanalyzer 2100, and then quantified again using the KAPA Library Quantification kit. Every immunoSEQ 96-well plate was sequenced on a dedicated single-read 150-cycle Illumina NextSeq 550 flow cell. The authors' pipeline ran thus. Because the immunoSEQ output included only junctional sequences and no quality scores, the filtering could not be the same as the filtering used for full-length reads. To assign V/J genes and CDR3, sequences were annotated using PyIR, a Python wrapper for IgBLAST v1.9, with IMGT germline references. Reads were removed for weak V/J assignments (E-value above 1e-6), missing CDR3, stop codons, out-of-frame junctions, or ambiguous translated residues. V3J clonotypes were defined by identical inferred V gene, J gene, and CDR3 amino acid sequence. To compute the percentage overlap between repertoires, the number of shared unique clonotypes was divided by the size of the smaller repertoire. Repertoire richness was assessed with RTK rarefaction, the Chao1 estimator, and Recon v2.1 estimates of unobserved clonotypes. Sourced from immuneACCESS, this table was stored by TCRdb with only in-frame sequences that have V and J called. A share of the clones is absent; for the studies checked, an unresolved V gene accounts for under half, and the remainder has no known explanation. That table furnishes V, J and clone size, whereas the DNA furnished D and trimming. The sample yields about 560,000 clones; roughly 79% were counted once. Of the sample, around 13% is held by the ten largest clones.

The CDR3 has 15 amino acids, counting the end cysteine and phenylalanine. The sequence is cut down to CDR3 DNA, 45 bases in frame from base 1. The germline V and J ends show losses of 3 bases and 0 bases respectively, and no gene match explains 1 base of the junction. The germline V gene sets CDR1 to MNHNS and CDR2 to SASEGT. As regards this clone: Its binding antigen is unknown. No per-base quality is available; no much larger clone lies one base away.

Sequenced material: PBMCs. Recombination linked TRBV6-1 to TRBJ2-2, with 7 junctional bases fitting TRBD1. The source of this sequence is a woman in her forties in good health. Some clones in this sample may be carry-over from other donors' samples. The DNA is as follows: TGTGCCAGCAGTGACGACAGGGCGAACACCGGGGAGCTGTTTTTT. It specifies CASSDDRANTGELFF.